One sample yielded the 5 T cell receptor beta chains listed below, sequenced in a study of T cell repertoires in cytomegalovirus infection. TCRdb itself ran the reads through MiXCR, one entry per CDR3 protein. The table shows approximately 600,000 distinct CDR3 sequences, with 40% occurring only once. Antigens of these TCRs are unknown. Sequenced here: cultured PBMCs, sampled from culture after CMV antigen stimulation. The receptors here all came from a human donor in good health (CMV status not recorded). Some clones in this sample may be carry-over from other donors' samples.

The chain has TRBV9 and TRBJ2-3, with 9 bases identical to TRBD2. The germline gives CDR1 SGDLS, CDR2 YYNGEE. Trimming at V came to 0 bases and at J to 1 base, leaving 3 bases not matched to a gene. CDR3 length equals 16 residues. As DNA, the CDR3 is TGTGCCAGCAGCGTAGTGGCTAGCGGGGGCACAGATACGCAGTATTTT. It translates to CASSVVASGGTDTQYF.

This clonotype appeared a few times. The V call is TRBV28, the J call TRBJ1-6; D remains unclear. Germline V gene sequence: CDR1 MDHEN, CDR2 SYDVKM. This CDR3 is 16 amino acids long. Between the trimmed V and J ends, which lost 3 bases and 0 bases, there was a span of 9 bases. DNA for the CDR3: TGTGCCAGCAGTTTCGGTGGGGTCTCCTATAATTCACCCCTCCACTTT. Residues: CASSFGGVSYNSPLHF.

CDR3 in amino acids: CASTHRGRTYEQYF. The DNA of the CDR3 is TGTGCCAGCACTCATAGGGGCAGGACCTACGAGCAGTACTTC. The rearrangement joins TRBV6-5 to TRBJ2-7; the D gene is possibly TRBD1 (5 bases). The CDR3 runs 14 residues. Germline V gene data show CDR1 as MNHEY and CDR2 as SVGAGI. V lost 7 bases and J lost 2, with 15 bases in between.

This clonotype has a single count. The chain couples TRBV9 to TRBJ2-3; perhaps TRBD2 as D (5 bases). Trimming shortened V by 6 bases and J by 0 bases, and 14 bases separated the two germline ends. Germline V gene sequence: CDR1 SGDLS, CDR2 YYNGEE. The CDR3 runs to 15 residues. The CDR3 nucleotides are TGTGCCAGCAATCTAGCCGGACGTAGCACAGATACGCAGTATTTT. This encodes CASNLAGRSTDTQYF.

This clonotype was seen a few times. The rearrangement joins TRBV11-3 to TRBJ1-5; D is possibly TRBD1 (5 bases). The V end lost 1 base, the J end lost 6 bases, and 13 bases lay between the germline ends. This CDR3 comprises 15 residues. CDR1 is SGHNT, CDR2 YENEEA, per germline. The chain's CDR3 is CASSLGPGIFQPQHF. DNA of the CDR3: TGTGCCAGCAGCTTAGGTCCAGGGATTTTTCAGCCCCAGCATTTT.